Listed here are 2 T cell receptor beta chains from one sample, sequenced in a study of OX40 agonist ivuxolimab in advanced cancers. Method: immunoSEQ multiplex PCR; TCRdb's copy keeps in-frame clones and lacks some. The sample yields about 60,000 clones, 84% seen once. The sample was CD4+ or CD8+ T cells sorted from blood, taken in a trial of the OX40 agonist ivuxolimab. These receptors originate from an adult with an advanced solid tumor such as melanoma, head and neck, liver or kidney cancer.

The V and J genes are TRBV5-1 and TRBJ2-3, with 10 nucleotides matching TRBD2. The germline V gene encodes CDR1 SGHRS and CDR2 YFSETQ. Trimming at V came to 7 bases and at J to 2 bases, leaving 4 bases not matched to a gene. The CDR3 consists of 14 residues. In nucleotides, the CDR3 is TGCGCCAGCGGAGCGGGGGGGTACACAGATACGCAGTATTTT. It translates to CASGAGGYTDTQYF.

The sample holds a few counts of this clone. This chain links TRBV14 with TRBJ1-1; 10 bases are shared with TRBD1. CDR3 length: 15 residues. Germline CDR1 and CDR2: SGHDN and FVKESK. Trimming took 3 bases from V and 7 from J; bases not matched to a gene: 8. CDR3 sequence (DNA): TGTGCCAGCAGCCACCCGGGACAGGGGCTTTTTGAAGCTTTCTTT. Translation gives CASSHPGQGLFEAFF.